This T cell receptor beta chain was identified during a study of T cells in Graves' hyperthyroidism and ophthalmopathy. Findings of the study overall: Most clonotypes that expanded in the thyroid above 0.001 also showed up in blood. Median prediction lead before ophthalmopathy onset was roughly 6 months with the model.

This clonotype was counted ten times or more. Its target is unknown. From germline, CDR1 is MDHEN and CDR2 SYDVKM. The CDR3 loop spans 11 amino acids. Trimming removed 2 bases from V and 7 bases from J, with 5 bases in between. Clinical Activity Scores of at least 3, NOSPECS grades of at least 4 and durations under 3 months characterized ophthalmopathy patients. Extraction of PBMCs used more than 8.5 ml of fresh peripheral blood. RNA transcripts served as the template for amplifying TCR beta CDR3 regions. The HTBI set primed first-round TCR CDR3 RT-PCR. TCRdb analysed the multiplex PCR reads with MiXCR anew, one entry per CDR3 protein. Of hundreds of thousands of distinct CDR3 sequences in the sample, approximately 23% are singletons; the top ten hold roughly 60%.

The TCR originated in a man aged 25 to 40 with Graves' ophthalmopathy. What was sequenced was blood. The V gene is TRBV28, the J gene TRBJ1-1, with D unresolved. The CDR3 sequence: CASSLVHEAFF. DNA for the CDR3: TGTGCCAGCAGTTTAGTACATGAAGCTTTCTTT.